This TCR beta chain was captured by sequencing in a study of blood T cell repertoires in COVID-19. Study-wide context: Samples came from the United States, Italy and Spain, spanning acute and convalescent COVID-19. PBMCs, B-cell-depleted T cells, or T cells were the source of the cDNA or gDNA that made up the material.

Source study methods: For nucleated cells, counts were estimated from reference gene primer amplification. Sequencing used immunoSEQ multiplex PCR; TCRdb keeps in-frame clones, though not all of them. The DNA gave D and trimming, while V, J and clone size come from that table. The sample contains approximately 110,000 clones, 60% to 85% of which appear only once. The CDR3 extends over 15 amino acids. Germline V CDR1 and CDR2: SGHRS, YFSETQ. V was clipped by 5 bases and J by 5 bases, with 16 bases between them. V is TRBV5-1 and J is TRBJ1-4, with D unresolved. The sequenced sample consisted of peripheral blood. The receptor comes from a human donor with acute or convalescent COVID-19. The donor label of this sample is uncertain. The DNA of the CDR3 is TGCGCCAGCAGTTTCGGGTTTAGTGGGAATGAAAAACTGTTTTTT. As protein: CASSFGFSGNEKLFF.